This is a list of T cell receptor beta chains from one sample in a study of blood T cell repertoires in COVID-19. TCRdb's table, derived via immunoSEQ multiplex PCR, lists solely in-frame clones and lacks some. The sample shows tens of thousands of clones, approximately 85% of them seen only once. The material sequenced was peripheral blood. The receptors here all came from a man aged 55-75 years with acute or convalescent COVID-19. Each CDR3 is given with its conserved first and last residue. The order of the fields is V gene, J gene, CDR3 length, CDR3 protein.

>TRBV11-2|TRBJ2-3|11
CASIGAGTQYF
>TRBV6-5|TRBJ2-2|13
CASSYVETGELFF
>TRBV7-3|TRBJ1-6|15
CASSPTGQGSAPLHF
>TRBV2|TRBJ1-5|12
CASSAIGQSEHF
>TRBV5-1|TRBJ2-3|16
CASRAQTGSRTDTQYF
>TRBV4-1|TRBJ1-2|15
CASSQDSGPSSGYTF
>TRBV6-4|TRBJ2-3|15
CASSGGSGGADTQYF
>TRBV4-1|TRBJ2-1|17
CASSLRDLSLGYNEQFF
>TRBV21-1|TRBJ1-1|13
CASGEVPNTEAFF
>TRBV25-1|TRBJ1-6|14
CASSEYPFDSPLHF
>TRBV4-3|TRBJ2-1|14
CASSQGLAFNEQFF
>TRBV6-5|TRBJ1-1|14
CASSTTGGHTEAFF
>TRBV5-1|TRBJ1-1|15
CASSLGGDMNTEAFF
>TRBV19|TRBJ2-1|13
CATNRDSGNEQFF
>TRBV19|TRBJ2-6|15
CASSISRSGANVLTF
>TRBV7-3|TRBJ2-3|13
CASSPYLTDTQYF
>TRBV5-3|TRBJ1-2|18
CARSLGPGQGPYGYGYTF
>TRBV7-8|TRBJ1-5|14
CASSLELGGTSQHF
>TRBV15|TRBJ2-1|15
CATSRSGTGDWEQFF
>TRBV24-1|TRBJ1-1|13
CATSDGGVGKAFF
>TRBV2|TRBJ2-1|13
CASSDRGSGEQFF
>TRBV27|TRBJ1-5|13
CASSLGGLQPQHF
>TRBV7-6|TRBJ1-6|15
CASSLAQGASSPLHF
>TRBV3-1/TRBV3-2|TRBJ2-1|16
CASSQESLAVNNEQFF
>TRBV16|TRBJ1-1|15
CASSRSSRVGTEAFF
>TRBV3-1/TRBV3-2|TRBJ2-7|15
CASSQGTSGVGEQYF
>TRBV14|TRBJ2-5|15
CASSQVSTLQETQYF
>TRBV28|TRBJ1-5|15
CASSRLDRRNQPQHF
>TRBV5-1|TRBJ2-3|16
CASSPSIDGTADTQYF
>TRBV7-2|TRBJ2-2|18
CASSLGTSGGTFTGELFF
>TRBV5-1|TRBJ2-7|14
CASSLGTAGGEQYF
>TRBV30|TRBJ1-6|14
CAWSRGRTESPLHF
>TRBV28|TRBJ1-1|13
CASSIQYQDEAFF
>TRBV4-2|TRBJ1-2|16
CASSQGSGGVNYGYTF
>TRBV5-1|TRBJ2-7|14
CASRPGTGANEQYF
>TRBV7-6|TRBJ1-3|16
CASSLQGVSSGNTIYF
>TRBV4-3|TRBJ2-5|16
CASSHEWSGGAETQYF
>TRBV29-1|TRBJ2-7|14
CSAAGTGGAGEQYF
>TRBV11-2|TRBJ2-3|15
CASSQVGSGRDTQYF
>TRBV14|TRBJ2-1|15
CASSYYTGIDNEQFF